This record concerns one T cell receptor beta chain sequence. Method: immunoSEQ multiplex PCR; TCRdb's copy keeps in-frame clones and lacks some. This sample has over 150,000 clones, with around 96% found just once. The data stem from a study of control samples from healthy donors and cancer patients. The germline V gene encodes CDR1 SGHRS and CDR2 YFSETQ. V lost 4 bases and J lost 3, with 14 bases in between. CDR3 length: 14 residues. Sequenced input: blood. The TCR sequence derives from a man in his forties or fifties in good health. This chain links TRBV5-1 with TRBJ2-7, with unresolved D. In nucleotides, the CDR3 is TGCGCCAGCAGCCTCACCGTTCAGGTCTACGAGCAGTACTTC. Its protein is CASSLTVQVYEQYF.